One sample yielded the 29 T cell receptor beta chains listed below, sequenced in a study of early T cells in non-severe SARS-CoV-2 infection. TCRdb reanalysed the 5' RACE reads using MiXCR and keeps one entry per CDR3 protein. The top ten clones hold 12% of a sample with 60,000 to 85,000 distinct CDR3 sequences, less than 20% of them seen once. The sequencing input was whole blood. These receptors all stem from an adult who was a healthcare worker with PCR-confirmed SARS-CoV-2 infection or an uninfected control (not recorded which).

Turning to this clonotype: A much larger clone differs from this one at a single base, so this may be a read error. The chain has TRBV7-7 and TRBJ2-2; perhaps TRBD1 as D (5 bases). The CDR3 totals 14 residues. Germline CDR1 reads SSHAT; CDR2 reads FNYEAQ (reference sequence). CDR3 region: CASSLDFGAWELFF. As DNA, the CDR3 is TGTGCTAGCAGCTTAGATTTTGGGGCCTGGGAGCTGTTTTTT.

In its sample, this clonotype was seen many times. The chain employs TRBV9 and TRBJ2-2; unclear D gene. The CDR3 is 16 residues long. The V and J ends lost 0 bases and 0 bases respectively, with 9 bases between them. Germline loops: CDR1 SGDLS, CDR2 YYNGEE. The DNA for the CDR3 is TGTGCCAGCAGCGTAGAGGCGATATCGAACACCGGGGAGCTGTTTTTT. As protein: CASSVEAISNTGELFF.

This clonotype has only a few counts. The rearrangement joins TRBV3-1 to TRBJ2-5; D ambiguous. V lost 1 base and J lost 6, with 15 bases in between. Germline-derived CDR1 and CDR2 are LGHDT and YNNKEL (reference sequence). The CDR3 contains 15 residues. CDR3 region: CASSQVAQATQTQYF. CDR3 DNA sequence: TGTGCCAGCAGCCAAGTGGCCCAGGCAACACAGACCCAGTACTTC.

The V call is TRBV12-3 or TRBV12-4, the J call TRBJ1-2; 7 bases line up with TRBD1. CDR3 length: 15 residues. J lost 2 bases, V lost 3 bases, and 6 bases had no gene match. The CDR3 region is CASSLRTGDNYGYTF. The CDR3 DNA sequence: TGTGCCAGCAGTTTGAGGACAGGAGACAACTATGGCTACACCTTC.

The gene calls are TRBV5-1 and TRBJ1-5; TRBD1 is a possible D gene (6 bases). The CDR3 is made up of 14 amino acids. Germline V gene data show CDR1 as SGHRS and CDR2 as YFSETQ. V was shortened by 5 bases and J by 5 bases, with 14 bases between the two germline ends. Here the CDR3 DNA reads TGCGCCAGCAGTTCGTCCGGGGGCGATCAGCCCCAGCATTTT. It translates to CASSSSGGDQPQHF.

This clonotype came up a few times. This chain links TRBV14 with TRBJ2-3; D is perhaps TRBD1 (5 bases). CDR3 length equals 15 residues. Germline loops: CDR1 SGHDN, CDR2 FVKESK. V lost 3 bases and J lost 0, with 10 bases in between. CDR3 sequence (DNA): TGTGCCAGCAGCCACGGTGGGGCTAGCACAGATACGCAGTATTTT. This encodes CASSHGGASTDTQYF.

There are a few counts of this clonotype. The CDR3: CASSLARRTGGVETQYF. The CDR3, as DNA: TGTGCCAGCAGCTTAGCGAGAAGGACAGGGGGCGTGGAGACCCAGTACTTC. This rearrangement joins TRBV7-8 to TRBJ2-5; 11 nucleotides match TRBD1. Germline lookup yields CDR1 SGHVS and CDR2 FQNEAQ. The ends lost 0 bases at V and 5 bases at J; junction bases unmatched: 8. The CDR3 contains 17 residues.

The table lists this clonotype with many counts. The rearrangement uses TRBV10-1 and TRBJ1-2; D remains ambiguous. CDR3 length: 13 residues. The V end lost 0 bases, the J end lost 2 bases, and 4 bases lay between the germline ends. CDR1 is WNHNN and CDR2 is SYGVQD in the germline V gene (reference sequence). The CDR3 nucleotides read TGCGCCAGCAGTGAGTCTCCCAACTATGGCTACACCTTC. This translates into CASSESPNYGYTF.

The rearrangement uses TRBV7-3 and TRBJ2-5, with unresolved D. Germline V gene data show CDR1 as SGHTA and CDR2 as FQGTGA. The CDR3 covers 15 residues. Trimming stripped 2 bases from V and 8 bases from J, with 18 bases between. The CDR3 nucleotides read TGTGCCAGCAGCTTAGAGGCGACCCCTGGCGGTACCCAGTACTTC. It encodes CASSLEATPGGTQYF. Drawing the rest from reference TRBV7-3 and TRBJ2-5, the complete variable domain is GAGVSQTPSNKVTEKGKYVELRCDPISGHTALYWYRQSLGQGPEFLIYFQGTGAADDSGLPNDRFFAVRPEGSVSTLKIQRTERGDSAVYLCASSLEATPGGTQYFGPGTRLLVL.

This clonotype has ten or more counts. V usage is TRBV11-2 and J usage is TRBJ2-5; no definite D call. Germline V CDR1 and CDR2: SGHAT, FQNNGV. Trimming took 4 bases from V and 4 from J, leaving 16 bases between them. CDR3 length equals 15 residues. The CDR3 DNA is TGTGCCAGCAGCTCAAGTGGTGGCGAGGTAGAGACCCAGTACTTC. Residues: CASSSSGGEVETQYF.

This clonotype was counted only a few times. The V gene is TRBV5-6, the J gene TRBJ1-1; D is ambiguous. CDR3 length: 14 residues. The V end lost 1 base, the J end lost 0 bases, and 7 bases lay between the germline ends. The germline V gene has CDR1 SGHDT and CDR2 YYEEEE. DNA of the CDR3: TGTGCCAGCAGCTTGTCTGGGGTGAACACTGAAGCTTTCTTT. Translation gives CASSLSGVNTEAFF. The full variable domain, with the rest looked up from reference TRBV5-6 and TRBJ1-1, is DAGVTQSPTHLIKTRGQQVTLRCSPKSGHDTVSWYQQALGQGPQFIFQYYEEEERQRGNFPDRFSGHQFPNYSSELNVNALLLGDSALYLCASSLSGVNTEAFFGQGTRLTVV.

This clonotype was found many times. The rearrangement joins TRBV7-9 to TRBJ2-1; tentatively, D is TRBD2 (6 bases). Germline V gene lookup returns CDR1 SEHNR and CDR2 FQNEAQ (reference sequence). This CDR3 spans 15 amino acids. Trimming removed 5 bases at V and 6 bases at J, with 17 bases between. The CDR3 is CASSRHSGQSNEQFF. The CDR3 region has the DNA TGTGCCAGCAGCCGCCATAGCGGTCAATCCAATGAGCAGTTCTTC.

The CDR3 region has the DNA TGTGCCAGCAGTCGTCCAAGGACAAAGGAGACCCAGTACTTC. Translating gives CASSRPRTKETQYF. The genes are TRBV28 and TRBJ2-5; maybe TRBD1 (5 bases). V lost 5 bases and J 5 bases, leaving 15 bases between the germline ends. Germline CDR1 and CDR2: MDHEN and SYDVKM. The CDR3 extends over 14 amino acids.

This clonotype was recorded a few times. This sequence joins TRBV7-3 and TRBJ2-7, with a weak D call TRBD1 (6 bases). CDR3 length: 14 residues. Trimming pared 3 bases from V and 4 bases from J, leaving 13 bases between. Germline values: CDR1 SGHTA, CDR2 FQGTGA. The CDR3 nucleotides read TGTGCCAGCAGCTTGGGGGCAGGGGAATACGAGCAGTACTTC. Encoded protein: CASSLGAGEYEQYF.

This clonotype was counted between two and nine times. V and J are TRBV29-1 and TRBJ2-1; a possible D gene is TRBD2 (6 bases). V was shortened by 5 bases and J by 3 bases, with 11 bases between the two germline ends. Germline values: CDR1 SQVTM, CDR2 ANQGSEA. The CDR3 has 13 amino acids. The CDR3 loop reads CSVPHGGYNEQFF. The DNA for the CDR3 is TGCAGCGTTCCCCACGGGGGCTACAATGAGCAGTTCTTC.

There are many counts of this clonotype. This chain links TRBV29-1 with TRBJ2-5; 8 nucleotides match TRBD1. CDR1 and CDR2 (germline): SQVTM, ANQGSEA. The CDR3 is 13 residues long. V was pared by 4 bases and J by 6 bases, with 7 bases of the junction left unmatched. The CDR3 region has the DNA TGCAGCGTTGTCGGACAGGGAATGAAGACCCAGTACTTC. It encodes CSVVGQGMKTQYF. The full variable domain, in which reference TRBV29-1 and TRBJ2-5 provide the parts outside the CDR3, is SAVISQKPSRDICQRGTSLTIQCQVDSQVTMMFWYRQQPGQSLTLIATANQGSEATYESGFVIDKFPISRPNLTFSTLTVSNMSPEDSSIYLCSVVGQGMKTQYFGPGTRLLVL.

On this clonotype itself: A read error may produce the germline difference seen at one junction end. The CDR3 spells CANSRDRTDTQYF. Written as DNA, the CDR3 is TGCGCCAACAGCCGAGACAGAACAGATACGCAGTATTTT. The rearrangement links TRBV4-1 to TRBJ2-3, with D possibly being TRBD1 (5 bases). This CDR3 has 13 amino acids. Germline values: CDR1 MGHRA, CDR2 YSYEKL.

The rearrangement uses TRBV11-3 and TRBJ2-7; D gene ambiguous. CDR1 and CDR2 (germline): SGHNT, YENEEA. The CDR3 spans 13 residues. The V gene lost 3 bases and the J gene lost 0 bases, with 6 bases spanning the gap. For the CDR3, the DNA is TGTGCCAGCAGCTTGTCCAACTCCTACGAGCAGTACTTC. This gives the protein CASSLSNSYEQYF.

This clonotype was counted a few times. The J gene is TRBJ1-2, the V gene TRBV6-2 or TRBV6-3; D not resolved. The CDR3 runs 15 residues. The V and J ends lost 2 bases and 4 bases respectively, with 14 bases between them. CDR1 and CDR2 from the germline V gene are MNHEY and SVGEGT. The CDR3 DNA is TGTGCCAGCAGTTACCCGGCCAAGGTCCGCTATGGCTACACCTTC. It codes for CASSYPAKVRYGYTF.

This clonotype was found a few times. The chain recombines TRBV7-6 with TRBJ1-6; 9 bases fit TRBD1. Per germline, CDR1 SGHVS and CDR2 FNYEAQ. CDR3 length: 15 amino acids. V lost 5 bases, J lost 10 bases, and 9 bases stayed unmatched. CDR3 residues: CASSPQGQGRSPLHF. As DNA, the CDR3 is TGTGCCAGCAGCCCGCAGGGACAGGGACGATCACCCCTCCACTTT. Supplemented by reference TRBV7-6 and TRBJ1-6, the full variable domain reads GAGVSQSPRYKVTKRGQDVALRCDPISGHVSLYWYRQALGQGPEFLTYFNYEAQQDKSGLPNDRFSAERPEGSISTLTIQRTEQRDSAMYRCASSPQGQGRSPLHFGNGTRLTVT.

This clonotype was recorded many times. The rearrangement links TRBV29-1 to TRBJ2-2; D gene ambiguous. V was trimmed by 8 bases and J by 0 bases, leaving 7 bases between them. The CDR3 has 12 amino acids. The germline CDR1 and CDR2 sequences are SQVTM and ANQGSEA. Here the CDR3 DNA reads TGCAGCTACGGATCGAACACCGGGGAGCTGTTTTTT. Its translation: CSYGSNTGELFF.

This clonotype was seen only a few times. The gene calls are TRBV3-1 and TRBJ2-5; no clear D gene. The CDR3 sequence is 16 residues long. Germline assignment: CDR1 LGHDT and CDR2 YNNKEL (reference sequence). The V and J ends lost 0 bases and 1 base respectively, with 12 bases between them. The CDR3 loop reads CASSQDTTALQETQYF. The DNA of the CDR3 is TGTGCCAGCAGCCAAGATACCACGGCGCTCCAAGAGACCCAGTACTTC.

This clonotype was seen only a few times. V is TRBV7-6 and J is TRBJ1-5; D is undetermined. V lost 1 base to trimming and J lost 8 bases, with 9 bases between them. Germline V gene sequence: CDR1 SGHVS, CDR2 FNYEAQ. This CDR3 comprises 13 residues. CDR3 region: CASSLDPWEPQHF. DNA of the CDR3: TGTGCCAGCAGCTTAGACCCCTGGGAGCCCCAGCATTTT.

This rearrangement joins TRBV9 to TRBJ2-2, with a possible D match to TRBD2 (7 bases). The CDR3 runs 15 residues. V was pared by 4 bases and J by 5 bases, with 15 bases between. The germline V gene has CDR1 SGDLS and CDR2 YYNGEE. CDR3 sequence (DNA): TGTGCCAGCAGCCCCCGAAGGGGGGGTACCGGGGAGCTGTTTTTT. Amino acids: CASSPRRGGTGELFF.

This chain links TRBV29-1 with TRBJ1-1; D uncertain. Trimming took off 5 bases at V and 1 base at J, with 5 bases between the two ends. The CDR3 sequence is 11 residues long. CDR1 and CDR2 (germline): SQVTM, ANQGSEA. DNA for the CDR3: TGCAGCGTTCGGCCGAACACTGAAGCTTTCTTT. Residues: CSVRPNTEAFF.

This clonotype appeared a few times. The chain has TRBV29-1 and TRBJ1-3, with 8 bases that match TRBD1. In germline, CDR1 is SQVTM, CDR2 ANQGSEA. V lost 0 bases, J lost 8 bases, and 6 bases stayed unmatched. The CDR3 spans 14 residues. The CDR3 loop is CSVEDLGQGDTIYF. CDR3 nucleotide sequence: TGCAGCGTTGAAGACCTTGGACAGGGAGACACCATATATTTT.

The sample holds many counts of this clonotype. The chain carries TRBV4-3 and TRBJ1-2, with D uncertain. Germline lookup yields CDR1 LGHNA and CDR2 YSLEER. The CDR3 sequence is 14 residues long. The V gene lost 0 bases and the J gene lost 4 bases, with 9 bases spanning the gap. In nucleotides, the CDR3 is TGCGCCAGCAGCCAAGACGCGTCATCCTATGGCTACACCTTC. Protein: CASSQDASSYGYTF.

This clonotype was observed a few times. The chain is built from TRBV5-1 and TRBJ2-1; 7 bases align to TRBD1. The CDR3 has 14 amino acids. The V segment lost 0 bases and the J segment 5 bases; nucleotides outside the gene matches: 2. Germline V gene sequence: CDR1 SGHRS, CDR2 YFSETQ. CDR3 sequence reads: CASSLAGQNNEQFF. The CDR3 DNA follows: TGCGCCAGCAGCTTGGCGGGACAGAACAATGAGCAGTTCTTC.

This chain uses TRBV3-1 with TRBJ2-7, with D possibly being TRBD2 (6 bases). This CDR3 has 13 amino acids. The germline CDR1 and CDR2 sequences are LGHDT and YNNKEL (reference sequence). Trimming cost V 1 base and J 6 bases, with 10 bases left between them. The CDR3 coding sequence is TGTGCCAGCAGCCAAGTTGGGACTGGCGAGCAGTACTTC. As protein: CASSQVGTGEQYF.